A selection of T cell receptor beta chains follows, all from one sample in a study of blood T cell repertoires in COVID-19. Profiling relied on immunoSEQ multiplex PCR, and the TCRdb table lists in-frame clones only, not all of them. This table holds about 160,000 clones, about 84% found once. The sample consisted of PBMCs or T cells enriched from blood (not recorded which). The source is a woman between 40 and 55 years old with acute COVID-19. Each CDR3 is given with its conserved first and last residue. A D gene is named only where the DNA matches it firmly. Clone sizes are given selectively: once, few, many, or a class where the clone is expanded.

cdr3_nt cdr3_aa clone_size j_call v_call cdr3_length d_call
TGTGCCAGCAGCTTGGAACAGGGGTTCGGTGAATATGAAAAACTGTTTTTT CASSLEQGFGEYEKLFF few TRBJ1-4 TRBV5-8 17 TRBD1
TGTGCCAGCAGCTTAGGAGACCCCGGGACAGGGCATGAAAAACTGTTTTTT CASSLGDPGTGHEKLFF NA TRBJ1-4 TRBV7-6 17 TRBD1
TGTGCCAGTAGTATACAGGGCAGCAAAAATGAAAAACTGTTTTTT CASSIQGSKNEKLFF NA TRBJ1-4 TRBV19 15 NA
TGCGCCAGCCAGATGACAGGGGGAATGAACACTGAAGCTTTCTTT CASQMTGGMNTEAFF once TRBJ1-1 TRBV5-1 15 TRBD1
TGTGCCAGCAGGGGGACTAGCGGGAAGGACAATGAGCAGTTCTTC CASRGTSGKDNEQFF NA TRBJ2-1 TRBV2 15 TRBD2
TGCGCCAGCAGCCAAGTGGGCAGGGGTCCTCAGCCCCAGCATTTT CASSQVGRGPQPQHF few TRBJ1-5 TRBV4-1 15 NA
TGTGCCTCCCATGGAGGGTGGGGGAAAAGCAATCAGCCCCAGCATTTT CASHGGWGKSNQPQHF NA TRBJ1-5 TRBV19 16 NA
TGTGCCAGCAGCATTCTAGCGGGAGGGCCGATCTTC CASSILAGGPIF NA TRBJ2-1 TRBV7-9 12 TRBD2
TGTGCCAGCAGTTTAGGCGTGAATGAGCAGTTCTTC CASSLGVNEQFF NA TRBJ2-1 TRBV12-3/TRBV12-4 12 NA
TGTGCCAGCAGCTTGTCCCCTCCGCGCTCTACAGGGGATACGCAGTATTTT CASSLSPPRSTGDTQYF NA TRBJ2-3 TRBV11-3 17 NA
TGTGCCAGCAGAGTAGCCTCGAACACCGGGGAGCTGTTTTTT CASRVASNTGELFF NA TRBJ2-2 TRBV2 14 NA
TGTGCCAGCAGCGTAGCAAGACTAGCTCAGGGGGGGGAGCTGTTTTTT CASSVARLAQGGELFF NA TRBJ2-2 TRBV9 16 NA
TGCGCCAGCAGCCAAGCCCCGGTTGGTACCTACGAGCAGTACTTC CASSQAPVGTYEQYF NA TRBJ2-7 TRBV4-1 15 NA
TGTGCCAGCAGTTACTCGCTCGCCACACCTTTCTCCACAGATACGCAGTATTTT CASSYSLATPFSTDTQYF NA TRBJ2-3 TRBV6-7 18 NA
TGTGCCTGGAGTATCCGGACAGGGACGGGCTACACCTTC CAWSIRTGTGYTF NA TRBJ1-2 TRBV30 13 TRBD1
TGTGCCAGCTCACCACCCGTAACAGGTGAAGAGACCCAGTACTTC CASSPPVTGEETQYF NA TRBJ2-5 TRBV18 15 NA
TGTGCCACTCGACACACAGATACGCAGTATTTT CATRHTDTQYF NA TRBJ2-3 TRBV10-3 11 NA
TGTGCCAGCAGCGCCCCCGGGACTAGCGGCAACAATGAGCAGTTCTTC CASSAPGTSGNNEQFF NA TRBJ2-1 TRBV9 16 TRBD2
TGTGCCAGCTCACCTGCCGGTAAAACCCAGTACTTC CASSPAGKTQYF NA TRBJ2-5 TRBV18 12 NA
TGCGCCAGCAGCCAATCACAGGGGGTCAGAGATACGCAGTATTTT CASSQSQGVRDTQYF NA TRBJ2-3 TRBV5-1 15 TRBD1
TGTGCCAGCAGCCCTCAGACTAGCGCATACAATGAGCAGTTCTTC CASSPQTSAYNEQFF NA TRBJ2-1 TRBV3-1/TRBV3-2 15 TRBD2
TGTGCCAGCAGCTTTCTAGCGGGAGGGGACAATGAGCAGTTCTTC CASSFLAGGDNEQFF NA TRBJ2-1 TRBV11-2 15 TRBD2
TGCGCCAGCAGCTACCCAGGGGGAGAGACCCAGTACTTC CASSYPGGETQYF NA TRBJ2-5 TRBV5-1 13 TRBD1